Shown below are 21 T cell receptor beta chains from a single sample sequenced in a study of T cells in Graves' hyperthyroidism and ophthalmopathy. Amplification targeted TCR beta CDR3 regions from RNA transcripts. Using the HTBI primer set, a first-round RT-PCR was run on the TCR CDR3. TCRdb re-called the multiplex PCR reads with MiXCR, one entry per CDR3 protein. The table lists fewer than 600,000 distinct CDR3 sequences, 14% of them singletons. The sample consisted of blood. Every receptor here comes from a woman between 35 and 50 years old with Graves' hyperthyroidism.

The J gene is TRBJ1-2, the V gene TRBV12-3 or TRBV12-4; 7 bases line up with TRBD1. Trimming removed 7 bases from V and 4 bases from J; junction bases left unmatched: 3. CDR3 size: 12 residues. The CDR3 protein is CASKTGTYGYTF. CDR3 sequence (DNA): TGTGCCAGCAAGACAGGGACCTATGGCTACACCTTC.

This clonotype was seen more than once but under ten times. The DNA of the CDR3 is TGCAGTGCTAGAGCCCGAACCGGACTAGCGGGAGCGGGGGTTGAGAACACCGGGGAGCTGTTTTTT. This gives the protein CSARARTGLAGAGVENTGELFF. V usage is TRBV20-1 and J usage is TRBJ2-2; 13 bases are shared with TRBD2. Germline CDR1 DFQATT, CDR2 SNEGSKA (reference sequence). This CDR3 is 22 amino acids long. The ends lost 1 base at V and 1 base at J; junction bases unmatched: 18.

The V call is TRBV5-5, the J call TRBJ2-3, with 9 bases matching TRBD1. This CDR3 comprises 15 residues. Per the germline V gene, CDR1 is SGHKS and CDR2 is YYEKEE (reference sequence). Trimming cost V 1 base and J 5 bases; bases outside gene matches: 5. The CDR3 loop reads CASSLRTGALDTQYF. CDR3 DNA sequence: TGTGCCAGCAGCTTGAGGACAGGGGCTTTAGATACGCAGTATTTT.

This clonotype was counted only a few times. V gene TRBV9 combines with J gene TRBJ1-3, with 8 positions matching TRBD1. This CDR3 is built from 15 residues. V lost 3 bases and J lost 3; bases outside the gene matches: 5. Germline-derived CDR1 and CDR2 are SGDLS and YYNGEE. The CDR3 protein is CASSAQGASGNTIYF. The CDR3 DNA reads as TGTGCCAGCAGCGCCCAGGGGGCGAGTGGAAACACCATATATTTT.

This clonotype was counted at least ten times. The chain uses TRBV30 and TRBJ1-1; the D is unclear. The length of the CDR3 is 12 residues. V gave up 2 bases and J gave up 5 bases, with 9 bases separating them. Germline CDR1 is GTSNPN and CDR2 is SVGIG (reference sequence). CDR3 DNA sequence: TGTGCCTGGAGTATGACTAGGACTGAAGCTTTCTTT. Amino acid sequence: CAWSMTRTEAFF.

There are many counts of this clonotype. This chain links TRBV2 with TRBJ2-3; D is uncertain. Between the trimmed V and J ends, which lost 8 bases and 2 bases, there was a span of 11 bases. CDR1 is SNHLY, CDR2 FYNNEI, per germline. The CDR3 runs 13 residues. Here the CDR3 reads CASVKENTDTQYF. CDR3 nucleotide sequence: TGTGCCAGCGTAAAGGAAAACACAGATACGCAGTATTTT. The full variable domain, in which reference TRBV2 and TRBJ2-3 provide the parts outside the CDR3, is EPEVTQTPSHQVTQMGQEVILRCVPISNHLYFYWYRQILGQKVEFLVSFYNNEISEKSEIFDDQFSVERPDGSNFTLKIRSTKLEDSAMYFCASVKENTDTQYFGPGTRLTVL.

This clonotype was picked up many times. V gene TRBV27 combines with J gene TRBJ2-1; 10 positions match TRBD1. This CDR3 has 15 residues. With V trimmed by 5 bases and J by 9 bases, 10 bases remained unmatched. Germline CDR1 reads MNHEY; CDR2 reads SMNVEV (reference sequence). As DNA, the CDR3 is TGTGCCAGCAGTCCGGGACAGGGGCTGGACGGTGAGCAGTTCTTC. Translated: CASSPGQGLDGEQFF.

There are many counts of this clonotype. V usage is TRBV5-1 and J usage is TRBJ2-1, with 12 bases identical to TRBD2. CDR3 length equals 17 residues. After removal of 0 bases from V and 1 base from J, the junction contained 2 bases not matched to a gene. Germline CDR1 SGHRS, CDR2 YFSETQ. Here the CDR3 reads CASSLVLAGGSYNEQFF. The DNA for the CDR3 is TGCGCCAGCAGCTTGGTCCTAGCGGGAGGGTCCTACAATGAGCAGTTCTTC.

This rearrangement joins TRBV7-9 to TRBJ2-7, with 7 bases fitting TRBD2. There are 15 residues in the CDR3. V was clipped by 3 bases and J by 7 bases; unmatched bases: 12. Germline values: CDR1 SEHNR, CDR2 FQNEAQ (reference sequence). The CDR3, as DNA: TGTGCCAGCAGCTTCAGCGGGGTTACCCAGAAGGAGCAGTACTTC. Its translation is CASSFSGVTQKEQYF.

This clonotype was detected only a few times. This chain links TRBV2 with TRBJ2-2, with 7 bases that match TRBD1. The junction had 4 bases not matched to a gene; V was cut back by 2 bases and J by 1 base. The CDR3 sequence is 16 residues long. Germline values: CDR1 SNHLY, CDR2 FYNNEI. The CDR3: CASSETRTGNTGELFF. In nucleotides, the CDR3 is TGTGCCAGCAGTGAAACTAGGACAGGGAACACCGGGGAGCTGTTTTTT.

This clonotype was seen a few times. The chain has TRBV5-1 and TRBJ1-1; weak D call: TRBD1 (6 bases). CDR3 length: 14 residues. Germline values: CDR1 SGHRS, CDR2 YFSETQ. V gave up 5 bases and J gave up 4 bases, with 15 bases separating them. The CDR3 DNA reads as TGCGCCAGCAGTTTCAGGGGAGGTAGCACTGAAGCTTTCTTT. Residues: CASSFRGGSTEAFF. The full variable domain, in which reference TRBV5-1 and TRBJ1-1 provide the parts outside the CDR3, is KAGVTQTPRYLIKTRGQQVTLSCSPISGHRSVSWYQQTPGQGLQFLFEYFSETQRNKGNFPGRFSGRQFSNSRSEMNVSTLELGDSALYLCASSFRGGSTEAFFGQGTRLTVV.

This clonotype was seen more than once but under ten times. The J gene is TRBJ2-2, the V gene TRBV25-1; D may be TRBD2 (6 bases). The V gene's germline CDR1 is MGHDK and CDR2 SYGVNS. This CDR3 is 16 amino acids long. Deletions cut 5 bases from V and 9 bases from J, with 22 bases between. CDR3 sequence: CASSPPGVVDLRELFF. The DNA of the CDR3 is TGTGCCAGCAGTCCCCCGGGAGTCGTAGATCTTCGGGAGCTGTTTTTT.

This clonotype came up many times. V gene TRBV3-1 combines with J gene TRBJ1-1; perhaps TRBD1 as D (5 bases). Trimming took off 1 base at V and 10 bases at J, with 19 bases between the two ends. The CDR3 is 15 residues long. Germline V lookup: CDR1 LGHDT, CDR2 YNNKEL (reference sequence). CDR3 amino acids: CASSQVDEGPSGAFF. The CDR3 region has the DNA TGTGCCAGCAGCCAAGTCGACGAGGGGCCGTCAGGAGCTTTCTTT.

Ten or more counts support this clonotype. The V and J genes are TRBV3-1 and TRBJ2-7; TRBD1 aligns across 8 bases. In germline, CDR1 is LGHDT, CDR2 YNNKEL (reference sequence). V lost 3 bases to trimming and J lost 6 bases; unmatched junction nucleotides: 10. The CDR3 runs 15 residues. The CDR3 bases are TGTGCCAGCAGCCAGGATACGACAGGGGTTCTCGAGCAGTACTTC. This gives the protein CASSQDTTGVLEQYF.

In nucleotides, the CDR3 is TGTGCCAGCAGCTTGTATGGGGTCGCTGAAGCTTTCTTT. Translating it yields CASSLYGVAEAFF. The J gene is TRBJ1-1, the V gene TRBV5-6; D not certain. Germline CDR1 is SGHDT and CDR2 is YYEEEE. The CDR3 is 13 amino acids. Deletions cut 1 base from V and 6 bases from J, with 10 bases between.

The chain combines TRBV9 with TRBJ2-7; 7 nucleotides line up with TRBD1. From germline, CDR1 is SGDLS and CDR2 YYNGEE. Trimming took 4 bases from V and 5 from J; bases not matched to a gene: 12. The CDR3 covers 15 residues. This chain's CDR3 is CASSTQDRFGDEQYF. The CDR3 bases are TGTGCCAGCAGCACCCAGGACAGGTTTGGCGACGAGCAGTACTTC.

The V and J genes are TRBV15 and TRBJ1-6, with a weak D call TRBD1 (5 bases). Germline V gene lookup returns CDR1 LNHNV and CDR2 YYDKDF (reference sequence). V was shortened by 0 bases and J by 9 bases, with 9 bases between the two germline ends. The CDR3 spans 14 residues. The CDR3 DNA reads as TGTGCCACCAGCAGAGATCGGGGGAGTTCACCCCTCCACTTT. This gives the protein CATSRDRGSSPLHF. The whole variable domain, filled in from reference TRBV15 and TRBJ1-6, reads DAMVIQNPRYQVTQFGKPVTLSCSQTLNHNVMYWYQQKSSQAPKLLFHYYDKDFNNEADTPDNFQSRRPNTSFCFLDIRSPGLGDTAMYLCATSRDRGSSPLHFGNGTRLTVT.

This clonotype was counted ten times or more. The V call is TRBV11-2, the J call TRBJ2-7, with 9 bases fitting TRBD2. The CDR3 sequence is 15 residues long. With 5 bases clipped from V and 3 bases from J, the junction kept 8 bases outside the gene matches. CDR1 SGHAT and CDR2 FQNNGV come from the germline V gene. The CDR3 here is CASSGGGTSYYEQYF. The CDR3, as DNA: TGTGCCAGCAGCGGAGGCGGGACTAGCTACTACGAGCAGTACTTC.

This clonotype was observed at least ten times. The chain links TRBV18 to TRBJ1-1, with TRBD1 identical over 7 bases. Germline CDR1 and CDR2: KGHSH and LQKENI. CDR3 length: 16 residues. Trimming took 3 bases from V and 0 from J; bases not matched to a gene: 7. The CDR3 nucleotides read TGTGCCAGCTCACCCTGGGACAGACCCATGAACACTGAAGCTTTCTTT. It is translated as CASSPWDRPMNTEAFF.

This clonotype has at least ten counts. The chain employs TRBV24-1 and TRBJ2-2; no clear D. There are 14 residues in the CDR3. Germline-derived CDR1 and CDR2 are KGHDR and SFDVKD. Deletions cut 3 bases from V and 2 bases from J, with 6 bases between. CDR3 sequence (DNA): TGTGCCACCAGTGATCCCCCTAACACCGGGGAGCTGTTTTTT. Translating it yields CATSDPPNTGELFF.

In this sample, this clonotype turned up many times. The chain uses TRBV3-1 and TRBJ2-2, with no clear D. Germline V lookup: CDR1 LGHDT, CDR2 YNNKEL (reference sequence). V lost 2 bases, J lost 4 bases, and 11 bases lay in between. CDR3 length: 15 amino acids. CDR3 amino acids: CASSQSWEGTGELFF. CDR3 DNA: TGTGCCAGCAGCCAATCTTGGGAAGGCACCGGGGAGCTGTTTTTT.